The clone carrying this T cell receptor beta chain was detected a few times. Its target is not known. This entry belongs to a study of beta chain features in type 1 diabetes. Looking at the study overall: Across all samples, some 98 million sorted cells were examined. Study results and limitations: Patients with type 1 diabetes carried fewer insertions and had more deletions at their VDJ junctions.

This CDR3 contains 15 residues. Per the germline V gene, CDR1 is SGHDN and CDR2 is FVKESK. Losses at the gene ends were 6 bases for V and 3 bases for J; bases not matched to a gene: 5. As every portion of the isolated RNA was reverse transcribed, the sequencing read expressed TCRB transcripts. Here immunoSEQ multiplex PCR was the method, and the copy in TCRdb shows in-frame clones only, minus some. The data contain roughly 370,000 clones, around 13% of them singletons. A single heparinised blood sample, averaging around 0.11 L, was obtained per donor. The chain combines TRBV14 with TRBJ2-6, with 7 bases identical to TRBD1. This receptor was identified in a young man in good health. The sample consisted of naive CD4+ T cells from blood. In DNA, the CDR3 is TGTGCCAGCAGGATAACAGGGGATGGGGCCAACGTCCTGACTTTC. Protein product: CASRITGDGANVLTF.